This TCR beta chain came from a study of CD8 T cells in Susac syndrome. Study-level points and caveats: As the study acknowledged, the number of individuals in its TCR sequencing and HLA analysis was relatively small.

Sequencing of TCR beta was undertaken in CD8+ and CD4+ T cells derived from blood. The patients serving as multiple sclerosis controls were treatment-naive. They had stable or active relapsing-remitting disease and fulfilled revised McDonald criteria. In regard to this clonotype: Its antigen is not known.

RNA in amounts of roughly 0.45 to 1 ug was reverse transcribed with random hexamers. TCRdb reanalysed the immunoSEQ multiplex PCR reads using MiXCR and keeps one entry per CDR3 protein. The sample has under 150,000 distinct CDR3 sequences, about 90% seen once. The sequenced sample consisted of CD8+ T cells from PBMCs. The origin of this receptor is a human donor with multiple sclerosis.

The CDR3 here is CASSLVPTDTQYF. The CDR3 DNA sequence: TGTGCCAGCAGCTTAGTTCCCACAGATACGCAGTATTTT. The genes are TRBV7-7 and TRBJ2-3; unclear D gene. This CDR3 has 13 residues. The ends were cut back, 1 base at V and 2 bases at J, with 4 bases in the middle. The germline CDR1 and CDR2 sequences are SSHAT and FNYEAQ (reference sequence).